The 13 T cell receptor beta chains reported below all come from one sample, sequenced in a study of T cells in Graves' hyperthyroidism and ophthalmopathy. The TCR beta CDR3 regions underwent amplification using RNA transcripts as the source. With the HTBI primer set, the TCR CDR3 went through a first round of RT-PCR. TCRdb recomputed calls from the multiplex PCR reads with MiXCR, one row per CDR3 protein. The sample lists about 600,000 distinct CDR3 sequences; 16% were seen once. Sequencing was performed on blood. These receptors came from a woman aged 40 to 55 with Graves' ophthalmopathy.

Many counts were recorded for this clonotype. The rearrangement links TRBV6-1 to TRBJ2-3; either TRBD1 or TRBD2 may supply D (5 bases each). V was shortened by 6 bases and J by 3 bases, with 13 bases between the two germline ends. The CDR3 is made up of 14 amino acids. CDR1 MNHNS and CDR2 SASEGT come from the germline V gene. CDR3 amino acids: CASSVDRGTDTQYF. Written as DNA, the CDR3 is TGTGCCAGCAGCGTCGACAGAGGGACAGATACGCAGTATTTT.

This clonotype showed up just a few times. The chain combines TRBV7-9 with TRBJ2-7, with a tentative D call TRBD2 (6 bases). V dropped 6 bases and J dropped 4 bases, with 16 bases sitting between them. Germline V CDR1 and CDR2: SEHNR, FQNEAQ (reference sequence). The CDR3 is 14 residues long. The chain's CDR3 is CASSTGTGEYEQYF. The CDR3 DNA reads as TGTGCCAGCAGTACCGGGACGGGAGAGTACGAGCAGTACTTC.

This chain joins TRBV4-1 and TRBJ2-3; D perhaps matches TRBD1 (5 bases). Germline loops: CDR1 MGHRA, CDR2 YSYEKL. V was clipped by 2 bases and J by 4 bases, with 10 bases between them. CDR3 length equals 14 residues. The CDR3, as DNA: TGCGCCAGCAGCCAAAGGGGATCCGCAGATACGCAGTATTTT. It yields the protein CASSQRGSADTQYF.

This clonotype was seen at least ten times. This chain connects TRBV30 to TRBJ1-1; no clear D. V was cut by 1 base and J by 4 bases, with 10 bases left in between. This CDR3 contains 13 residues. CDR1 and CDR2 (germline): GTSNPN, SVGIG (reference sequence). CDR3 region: CAWSASIGTEAFF. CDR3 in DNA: TGTGCCTGGAGTGCCTCTATCGGCACTGAAGCTTTCTTT. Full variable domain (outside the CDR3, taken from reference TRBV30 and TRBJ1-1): SQTIHQWPATLVQPVGSPLSLECTVEGTSNPNLYWYRQAAGRGLQLLFYSVGIGQISSEVPQNLSASRPQDRQFILSSKKLLLSDSGFYLCAWSASIGTEAFFGQGTRLTVV.

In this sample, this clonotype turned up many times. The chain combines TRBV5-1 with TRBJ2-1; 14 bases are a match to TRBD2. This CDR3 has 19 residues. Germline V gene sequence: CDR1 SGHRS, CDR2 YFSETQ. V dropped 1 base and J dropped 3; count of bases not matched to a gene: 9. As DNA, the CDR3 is TGCGCCAGCAGCTTGTCCCTGGGACTAGCGGGAGTTGGCTACAATGAGCAGTTCTTC. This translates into CASSLSLGLAGVGYNEQFF.

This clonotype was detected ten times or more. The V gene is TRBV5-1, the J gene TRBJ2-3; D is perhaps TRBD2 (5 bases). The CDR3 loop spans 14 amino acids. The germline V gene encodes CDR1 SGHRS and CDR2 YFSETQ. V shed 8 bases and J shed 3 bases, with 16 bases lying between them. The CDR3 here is CASSATRVTDTQYF. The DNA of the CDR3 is TGCGCCAGTAGCGCCACTAGGGTTACAGATACGCAGTATTTT.

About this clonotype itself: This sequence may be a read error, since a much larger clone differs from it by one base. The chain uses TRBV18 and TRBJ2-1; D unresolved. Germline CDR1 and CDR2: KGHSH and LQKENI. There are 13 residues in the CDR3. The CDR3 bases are TGTGCCAGCTCACGACTGCCCTACAATGAGCAGCTCTTC. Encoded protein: CASSRLPYNEQLF. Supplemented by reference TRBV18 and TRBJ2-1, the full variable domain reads NAGVMQNPRHLVRRRGQEARLRCSPMKGHSHVYWYRQLPEEGLKFMVYLQKENIIDESGMPKERFSAEFPKEGPSILRIQQVVRGDSAAYFCASSRLPYNEQLFGPGTRLTVL.

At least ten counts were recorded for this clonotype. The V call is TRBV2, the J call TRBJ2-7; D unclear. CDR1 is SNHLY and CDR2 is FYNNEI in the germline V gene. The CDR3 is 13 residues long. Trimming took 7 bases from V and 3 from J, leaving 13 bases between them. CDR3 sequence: CASIRVVSYEQYF. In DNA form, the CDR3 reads TGTGCCAGCATCCGGGTCGTGAGCTACGAGCAGTACTTC.

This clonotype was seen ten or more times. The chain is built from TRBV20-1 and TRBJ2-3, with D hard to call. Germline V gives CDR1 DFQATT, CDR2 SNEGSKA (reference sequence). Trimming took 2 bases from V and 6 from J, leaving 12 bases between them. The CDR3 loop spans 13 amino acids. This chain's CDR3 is CSARLSDLDTQYF. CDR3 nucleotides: TGCAGTGCTAGATTGAGCGATTTGGATACGCAGTATTTT.

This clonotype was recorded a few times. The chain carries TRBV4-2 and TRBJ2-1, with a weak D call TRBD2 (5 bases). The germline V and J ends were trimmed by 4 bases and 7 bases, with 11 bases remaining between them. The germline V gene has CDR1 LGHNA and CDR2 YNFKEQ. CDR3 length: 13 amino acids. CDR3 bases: TGTGCCAGCAGCCCTGGGAGCCTGAATGAGCAGTTCTTC. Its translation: CASSPGSLNEQFF.

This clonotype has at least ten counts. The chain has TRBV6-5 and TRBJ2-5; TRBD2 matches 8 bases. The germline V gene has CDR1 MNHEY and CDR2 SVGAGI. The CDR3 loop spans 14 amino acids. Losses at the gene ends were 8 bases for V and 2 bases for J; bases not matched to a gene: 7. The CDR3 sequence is CASAGTRGQETQYF. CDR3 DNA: TGTGCCAGCGCCGGGACTAGAGGACAAGAGACCCAGTACTTC.

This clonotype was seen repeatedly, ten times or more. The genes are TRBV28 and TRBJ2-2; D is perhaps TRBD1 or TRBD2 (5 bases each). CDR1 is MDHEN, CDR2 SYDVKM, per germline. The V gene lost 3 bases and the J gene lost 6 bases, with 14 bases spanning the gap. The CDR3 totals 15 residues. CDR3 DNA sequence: TGTGCCAGCAGTTTGGCTACTCAGGGAGCCGGGGAGCTGTTTTTT. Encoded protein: CASSLATQGAGELFF.

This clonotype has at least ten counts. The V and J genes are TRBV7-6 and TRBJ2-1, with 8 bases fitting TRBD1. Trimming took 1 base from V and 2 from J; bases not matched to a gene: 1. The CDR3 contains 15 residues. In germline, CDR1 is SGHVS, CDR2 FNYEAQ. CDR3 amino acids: CASSLGDRTYNEQFF. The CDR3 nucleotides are TGTGCCAGCAGCTTAGGGGACAGGACCTACAATGAGCAGTTCTTC.